One T cell receptor beta chain is described in this entry. Germline V gene sequence: CDR1 SGHRS, CDR2 YFSETQ. The CDR3 consists of 16 residues. V dropped 1 base and J dropped 2 bases, with 10 bases sitting between them. Amplification targeted TCR beta CDR3 regions from RNA transcripts. Primed by the HTBI set, a first-round RT-PCR was run on the TCR CDR3. Using its own MiXCR run on the multiplex PCR reads, TCRdb lists one record per CDR3 protein. The table shows around 560,000 distinct CDR3 sequences, with 16% occurring only once. The data were obtained in a study of T cells in Graves' hyperthyroidism and ophthalmopathy.

Sequences were obtained from blood. The sequence was obtained from a woman aged 18-30 years with Graves' hyperthyroidism. This sequence joins TRBV5-1 and TRBJ2-6, with D maybe TRBD1 (6 bases). CDR3 sequence reads: CASSLTSGAGANVLTF. CDR3 DNA sequence: TGCGCCAGCAGCTTGACGTCAGGGGCTGGGGCCAACGTCCTGACTTTC. Supplemented by reference TRBV5-1 and TRBJ2-6, the full variable domain reads KAGVTQTPRYLIKTRGQQVTLSCSPISGHRSVSWYQQTPGQGLQFLFEYFSETQRNKGNFPGRFSGRQFSNSRSEMNVSTLELGDSALYLCASSLTSGAGANVLTFGAGSRLTVL.